This T cell receptor (beta chain) was found in a study of blood T cell repertoires in COVID-19. On the study more broadly: T cells, B-cell-depleted T cells, or PBMCs supplied cDNA or gDNA.

TCRdb's copy holds only in-frame clones and misses some; the assay was immunoSEQ multiplex PCR. Found here are about 200,000 clones, roughly four fifths of them singletons; the top ten hold 6.5% to 9%. Sequencing input: peripheral blood. The source is a woman aged 45 to 65 with active or convalescent COVID-19.

The CDR3 coding sequence is TGTGCCAGCAGCCGACAGGGGGTAACCGAGCAGTACTTC. Residues: CASSRQGVTEQYF. The V and J genes are TRBV6-5 and TRBJ2-7, with 9 bases aligning to TRBD1. The V gene's germline CDR1 is MNHEY and CDR2 SVGAGI. The CDR3 is 13 residues long. The V and J ends lost 6 bases and 6 bases, in that order; junction bases with no gene match: 6.